This is a list of T cell receptor beta chains from one sample in a study of blood T cell repertoires in COVID-19. The assay was immunoSEQ multiplex PCR, and TCRdb's table has in-frame clones only and misses some. The profile shows about 230,000 clones, approximately 80% of them singletons. The sequenced sample was peripheral blood. These receptors originate from a woman between 40 and 55 years old who had recovered from COVID-19. The CDR3 runs from the conserved cysteine through the conserved F or W. The D gene is left open where the match is weak. Some rows mark clone size as missing; the rest say once, few, many or name a class of expanded clone.

j_gene: TRBJ2-1; d_gene: TRBD2; abundance: .; v_gene: TRBV5-1; CDR3aa: CARRRGARGGDLYNEQFF; CDR3nt: TGCGCCCGCCGGCGGGGGGCCCGCGGGGGGGACCTGTACAATGAGCAGTTCTTC
j_gene: TRBJ1-6; d_gene: TRBD1; abundance: .; v_gene: TRBV7-2; CDR3aa: CASSFLDRGNSPLHF; CDR3nt: TGTGCCAGCAGCTTTCTTGACAGGGGAAATTCACCCCTCCACTTT
j_gene: TRBJ2-1; d_gene: TRBD2; abundance: once; v_gene: TRBV3-1/TRBV3-2; CDR3aa: CASSQGLASPYNEQFF; CDR3nt: TGTGCCAGCAGCCAAGGACTAGCCTCTCCCTACAATGAGCAGTTCTTC
j_gene: TRBJ2-3; d_gene: .; abundance: .; v_gene: TRBV1; CDR3aa: CTSSQDGEPRCF; CDR3nt: TGCACCAGCAGCCAAGACGGCGAGCCCAGGTGCTTT
j_gene: TRBJ2-3; d_gene: TRBD1; abundance: .; v_gene: TRBV2; CDR3aa: CASSRDRGFTDTQYF; CDR3nt: TGTGCCAGCTCCCGGGACAGGGGGTTCACAGATACGCAGTATTTT
j_gene: TRBJ2-5; d_gene: .; abundance: .; v_gene: TRBV5-1; CDR3aa: CASSLGRGQETQYF; CDR3nt: TGCGCCAGCAGCTTGGGACGGGGACAAGAGACCCAGTACTTC
j_gene: TRBJ1-1; d_gene: .; abundance: .; v_gene: TRBV4-1; CDR3aa: CASSWATEAFF; CDR3nt: TGCGCCAGCAGCTGGGCAACTGAAGCTTTCTTT
j_gene: TRBJ1-6; d_gene: TRBD1; abundance: .; v_gene: TRBV3-1/TRBV3-2; CDR3aa: CASSPRTGGSPLHF; CDR3nt: TGTGCCAGCAGCCCCAGGACAGGCGGCTCACCCCTCCACTTT
j_gene: TRBJ2-3; d_gene: .; abundance: .; v_gene: TRBV29-1; CDR3aa: CSAQLGSTQYF; CDR3nt: TGCAGCGCCCAACTAGGAAGTACGCAGTATTTT
j_gene: TRBJ2-7; d_gene: .; abundance: .; v_gene: TRBV27; CDR3aa: CASSLYGETYEQYF; CDR3nt: TGTGCCAGCAGTTTATATGGGGAGACCTACGAGCAGTACTTC
j_gene: TRBJ2-1; d_gene: TRBD2; abundance: .; v_gene: TRBV2; CDR3aa: CASSVLAGGSWEQFF; CDR3nt: TGTGCCAGCAGCGTTCTAGCGGGGGGGTCTTGGGAGCAGTTCTTC
j_gene: TRBJ1-2; d_gene: TRBD1; abundance: .; v_gene: TRBV6-5; CDR3aa: CASSSDRGHSNYGYTF; CDR3nt: TGTGCCAGCAGTTCGGACAGGGGGCATTCTAACTATGGCTACACCTTC
j_gene: TRBJ2-2; d_gene: TRBD1; abundance: .; v_gene: TRBV7-9; CDR3aa: CASSKNTGVGTGELFF; CDR3nt: TGTGCCAGCAGCAAAAATACAGGGGTTGGGACCGGGGAGCTGTTTTTT
j_gene: TRBJ1-2; d_gene: .; abundance: .; v_gene: TRBV10-3; CDR3aa: CAISEYQGGGYTF; CDR3nt: TGTGCCATCAGTGAGTACCAGGGTGGTGGCTACACCTTC
j_gene: TRBJ1-2; d_gene: .; abundance: .; v_gene: TRBV29-1; CDR3aa: CSVDKTGNYGYTF; CDR3nt: TGCAGCGTGGATAAGACAGGAAACTATGGCTACACCTTC
j_gene: TRBJ2-3; d_gene: .; abundance: .; v_gene: TRBV18; CDR3aa: CASSSSGNTDTQYF; CDR3nt: TGTGCCAGCTCTTCGTCGGGTAACACAGATACGCAGTATTTT
j_gene: TRBJ2-6; d_gene: .; abundance: .; v_gene: TRBV9; CDR3aa: CASSVGPGNSGANVLTF; CDR3nt: TGTGCCAGCAGCGTAGGGCCGGGGAACTCTGGGGCCAACGTCCTGACTTTC
j_gene: TRBJ1-1; d_gene: .; abundance: .; v_gene: TRBV5-4; CDR3aa: CASSFTGGTEAFF; CDR3nt: TGTGCCAGCAGCTTCACCGGAGGGACTGAAGCTTTCTTT
j_gene: TRBJ2-6; d_gene: TRBD2; abundance: .; v_gene: TRBV6-1; CDR3aa: CASSEALPSGGVPLTF; CDR3nt: TGTGCCAGCAGTGAAGCCCTACCTAGCGGGGGCGTTCCTCTGACTTTC
j_gene: TRBJ1-2; d_gene: .; abundance: .; v_gene: TRBV5-8; CDR3aa: CASSLMLADYGYTF; CDR3nt: TGTGCCAGCAGCTTGATGTTGGCCGACTATGGCTACACCTTC
j_gene: TRBJ1-5; d_gene: .; abundance: .; v_gene: TRBV5-6; CDR3aa: CASSSLDLRDQPQHF; CDR3nt: TGTGCCAGCAGCTCGTTAGACTTAAGAGATCAGCCCCAGCATTTT
j_gene: TRBJ2-5; d_gene: TRBD1; abundance: .; v_gene: TRBV29-1; CDR3aa: CSVLGQGGETQYF; CDR3nt: TGCAGCGTCCTCGGACAGGGGGGAGAGACCCAGTACTTC
j_gene: TRBJ2-7; d_gene: TRBD2; abundance: .; v_gene: TRBV7-2; CDR3aa: CASSFLTSGGEQYF; CDR3nt: TGTGCCAGCAGCTTCTTGACTAGCGGGGGCGAGCAGTACTTC
j_gene: TRBJ2-7; d_gene: .; abundance: .; v_gene: TRBV7-2; CDR3aa: CASSLAQVALTPYEQYF; CDR3nt: TGTGCCAGCAGCTTAGCGCAGGTGGCCCTAACCCCCTACGAGCAGTACTTC
j_gene: TRBJ1-1; d_gene: .; abundance: once; v_gene: TRBV10-3; CDR3aa: CAISAKVDTEAFF; CDR3nt: TGTGCCATCAGTGCTAAAGTGGACACTGAAGCTTTCTTT
j_gene: TRBJ1-2; d_gene: .; abundance: .; v_gene: TRBV4-3; CDR3aa: CASSQGPGGNNYGYTF; CDR3nt: TGCGCCAGCAGCCAAGGTCCCGGGGGTAATAACTATGGCTACACCTTC
j_gene: TRBJ1-4; d_gene: .; abundance: once; v_gene: TRBV5-6; CDR3aa: CASSNAGQNEKLFF; CDR3nt: TGTGCCAGCAGCAACGCCGGACAGAATGAAAAACTGTTTTTT
j_gene: TRBJ2-1; d_gene: TRBD1; abundance: .; v_gene: TRBV2; CDR3aa: CASARTGANNEQFF; CDR3nt: TGTGCCAGCGCCAGAACAGGGGCGAACAATGAGCAGTTCTTC
j_gene: TRBJ2-3; d_gene: .; abundance: once; v_gene: TRBV5-1; CDR3aa: CASSLGLTSTDTQYF; CDR3nt: TGCGCCAGCAGCCTAGGACTCACTAGCACAGATACGCAGTATTTT
j_gene: TRBJ2-2; d_gene: TRBD2; abundance: .; v_gene: TRBV11-2; CDR3aa: CASSLLRGDTGELFF; CDR3nt: TGTGCCAGCAGCTTACTGCGGGGGGACACCGGGGAGCTGTTTTTT
j_gene: TRBJ1-5; d_gene: TRBD1; abundance: .; v_gene: TRBV19; CDR3aa: CASSIGPGGPSNQPQHF; CDR3nt: TGTGCCAGTAGTATCGGGCCAGGGGGTCCAAGCAATCAGCCCCAGCATTTT
j_gene: TRBJ2-3; d_gene: .; abundance: .; v_gene: TRBV24-1; CDR3aa: CATSRDTPDTQYF; CDR3nt: TGTGCCACCAGCCGAGACACACCAGATACGCAGTATTTT
j_gene: TRBJ1-1; d_gene: .; abundance: .; v_gene: TRBV18; CDR3aa: CASSPSIDRTGGAFF; CDR3nt: TGTGCCAGCTCACCATCAATAGATAGAACAGGTGGCGCTTTCTTT
j_gene: TRBJ2-1; d_gene: TRBD2; abundance: .; v_gene: TRBV5-4; CDR3aa: CASSPGGTSGNLYNEQFF; CDR3nt: TGTGCCAGCAGCCCCGGTGGGACTAGCGGAAACCTGTACAATGAGCAGTTCTTC
j_gene: TRBJ1-4; d_gene: .; abundance: .; v_gene: TRBV6-2/TRBV6-3; CDR3aa: CASSSPPTTNEKLFF; CDR3nt: TGTGCCAGCAGTTCCCCCCCTACAACTAATGAAAAACTGTTTTTT
j_gene: TRBJ2-3; d_gene: TRBD2; abundance: .; v_gene: TRBV2; CDR3aa: CASTGSGGAVTDTQYF; CDR3nt: TGTGCCAGCACGGGTAGCGGGGGGGCTGTTACAGATACGCAGTATTTT
j_gene: TRBJ1-5; d_gene: .; abundance: .; v_gene: TRBV6-2/TRBV6-3; CDR3aa: CASSFGGQGSYQPQHF; CDR3nt: TGTGCCAGCAGTTTCGGAGGGCAGGGCTCCTATCAGCCCCAGCATTTT
j_gene: TRBJ1-1; d_gene: .; abundance: once; v_gene: TRBV5-8; CDR3aa: CASSSRVEAFF; CDR3nt: TGTGCCAGCAGCTCGAGAGTGGAAGCTTTCTTT
j_gene: TRBJ2-3; d_gene: .; abundance: .; v_gene: TRBV24-1; CDR3aa: CATSEADTDTQYF; CDR3nt: TGTGCCACCAGTGAGGCTGACACAGATACGCAGTATTTT
j_gene: TRBJ2-5; d_gene: TRBD2; abundance: .; v_gene: TRBV5-5; CDR3aa: CASSLVGLPLETQYF; CDR3nt: TGTGCCAGCAGCTTGGTGGGACTACCGTTGGAGACCCAGTACTTC
j_gene: TRBJ1-2; d_gene: TRBD1; abundance: .; v_gene: TRBV7-2; CDR3aa: CASSPGQGNYGYTF; CDR3nt: TGTGCCAGCAGCCCGGGACAGGGGAACTATGGCTACACCTTC
j_gene: TRBJ2-7; d_gene: .; abundance: .; v_gene: TRBV6-2/TRBV6-3; CDR3aa: CASSYGLFAAYEQYF; CDR3nt: TGTGCCAGCAGTTACGGACTGTTCGCGGCCTACGAGCAGTACTTC
j_gene: TRBJ1-4; d_gene: .; abundance: few; v_gene: TRBV29-1; CDR3aa: CSVEGGRRELFF; CDR3nt: TGCAGCGTTGAAGGGGGCAGGAGAGAACTGTTTTTT
j_gene: TRBJ2-7; d_gene: .; abundance: .; v_gene: TRBV7-2; CDR3aa: CASSLSVSYEQYF; CDR3nt: TGTGCCAGCAGCTTGTCCGTCTCCTACGAGCAGTACTTC
j_gene: TRBJ1-5; d_gene: .; abundance: .; v_gene: TRBV19; CDR3aa: CASSRRRGNSNQPQHF; CDR3nt: TGTGCCAGTAGCCGTCGGAGAGGGAATAGCAATCAGCCCCAGCATTTT
j_gene: TRBJ2-1; d_gene: TRBD2; abundance: .; v_gene: TRBV6-1; CDR3aa: CASSDKAGGHAEQFF; CDR3nt: TGTGCCAGCAGTGACAAAGCGGGGGGGCACGCTGAGCAGTTCTTC
j_gene: TRBJ1-2; d_gene: TRBD1; abundance: .; v_gene: TRBV30; CDR3aa: CAWSRGQINYGYTF; CDR3nt: TGTGCCTGGAGTAGGGGACAGATTAACTATGGCTACACCTTC
j_gene: TRBJ1-3; d_gene: TRBD1; abundance: .; v_gene: TRBV14; CDR3aa: CASSQTRDRVGNTIYF; CDR3nt: TGTGCCAGCAGCCAAACCCGGGACAGGGTTGGAAACACCATATATTTT